This TCR beta chain was retrieved from a study of T-cell reconstitution after alpha-beta-depleted transplantation in children. The study's findings and limits: About two months after transplant, alpha-beta T cells reportedly came from several hundred expanded graft clones. From newly produced T cells came most of the T-cell counts and diversity one year after transplant. There were some patients whose high TCRbeta diversity at day 60 came from surviving recipient T cells and thymic progenitors.

Unique molecular identifiers featured in how the TCRbeta library was prepared. TCRdb analysed the PCR reads with MiXCR anew, one entry per CDR3 protein. This sample carries around 420,000 distinct CDR3 sequences, around 16% of them seen once, and the ten largest clones take approximately 29%. J gave up 3 bases and V 0 bases, and 10 bases lay outside the gene matches. CDR1 is SQVTM, CDR2 ANQGSEA, per germline. This CDR3 has 16 amino acids. This clonotype was observed many times. Its antigen is undetermined. This chain joins TRBV29-1 and TRBJ2-7; 8 bases match TRBD1. The sample in question was PBMCs, mostly from graft donor cells, obtained 360 days after TCRalphabeta/CD19-depleted stem cell transplant. The source of this sequence is a boy under three years old who had a stem cell transplant for Wiskott-Aldrich syndrome, so the T cells may come from the graft donor. CDR3 amino acids: CSVEDRQGSRIYEQYF. CDR3 coding DNA: TGCAGCGTTGAAGACCGACAGGGGTCGAGGATCTACGAGCAGTACTTC.